The 3 T cell receptor beta chains in this list originate from one sample, sequenced in a study of T-cell reconstitution after alpha-beta-depleted transplantation in children. Preparation of the TCRbeta library used unique molecular identifiers. TCRdb reprocessed the PCR reads with MiXCR, giving one entry per CDR3 protein. The sample lists 700,000 to 850,000 distinct CDR3 sequences; roughly 15% were seen once. The source was PBMCs, mostly from graft donor cells, collected 360 days after TCRalphabeta/CD19-depleted stem cell transplant. These receptors all stem from a male patient under 18 who had a stem cell transplant for acute lymphoblastic leukemia, so the T cells may come from the graft donor.

The gene calls are TRBV18 and TRBJ2-3, with a weak D call TRBD2 (6 bases). CDR1 is KGHSH and CDR2 is LQKENI in the germline V gene. This CDR3 region has 15 residues. V was pared by 3 bases and J by 6 bases, with 16 bases between. CDR3 protein: CASSPAGRDVDTQYF. For the CDR3, the DNA is TGTGCCAGCTCACCGGCGGGACGGGATGTGGATACGCAGTATTTT. Full variable domain (remainder filled in from reference TRBV18 and TRBJ2-3): NAGVMQNPRHLVRRRGQEARLRCSPMKGHSHVYWYRQLPEEGLKFMVYLQKENIIDESGMPKERFSAEFPKEGPSILRIQQVVRGDSAAYFCASSPAGRDVDTQYFGPGTRLTVL.

The chain combines TRBV5-1 with TRBJ2-5; 8 bases align to TRBD2. V lost 0 bases, J lost 4 bases, and 8 bases stayed unmatched. In germline, CDR1 is SGHRS, CDR2 YFSETQ. This CDR3 comprises 16 residues. The CDR3 loop reads CASSLELVAGRETQYF. The CDR3 nucleotides read TGCGCCAGCAGCTTGGAATTAGTAGCGGGAAGAGAGACCCAGTACTTC.

The chain is built from TRBV6-2 or TRBV6-3 and TRBJ2-7; possibly TRBD1 or TRBD2 for D (6 bases each). The CDR3 spans 13 residues. Germline CDR1 MNHEY, CDR2 SVGEGT. Trimming left V 7 bases short and J 3 bases short, with 13 bases between. CDR3 residues: CASIKGGYYEQYF. The CDR3 nucleotides read TGTGCCAGCATTAAGGGGGGATACTACGAGCAGTACTTC.